One and the same sample provided the 8 T cell receptor beta chains below, sequenced in a study of blood T cell repertoires in COVID-19. Sequencing used immunoSEQ multiplex PCR; TCRdb keeps in-frame clones, though not all of them. Of about 92,000 clones in the sample, around 86% were seen once. Sequenced input: peripheral blood. These receptors originate from a woman of 80 years or more with active or convalescent COVID-19.

The J gene is TRBJ2-2, the V gene TRBV6-5; no firm D call. This CDR3 comprises 14 residues. V lost 3 bases and J 8 bases, leaving 13 bases between the germline ends. CDR1 is MNHEY and CDR2 is SVGAGI in the germline V gene. CDR3 in amino acids: CASSYDTNPGELFF. The CDR3 nucleotides are TGTGCCAGCAGTTATGACACCAACCCGGGGGAGCTGTTTTTT.

V gene TRBV30 combines with J gene TRBJ1-4; 11 bases map to TRBD1. Germline V lookup: CDR1 GTSNPN, CDR2 SVGIG (reference sequence). Trimming removed 4 bases from V and 7 bases from J; junction bases left unmatched: 11. The CDR3 sequence is 16 residues long. In DNA, the CDR3 is TGTGCCTGGAATTCCGGGACAGGGGGTATCGGTGAAAAACTGTTTTTT. It encodes CAWNSGTGGIGEKLFF.

The genes are TRBV28 and TRBJ1-5; a possible D gene is TRBD1 (5 bases). Per germline, CDR1 MDHEN and CDR2 SYDVKM. The CDR3 totals 14 residues. Trimming took off 4 bases at V and 0 bases at J, with 7 bases between the two ends. The CDR3: CASSSDSSNQPQHF. Here the CDR3 DNA reads TGTGCCAGCAGTTCCGACAGTAGCAATCAGCCCCAGCATTTT.

This rearrangement joins TRBV2 to TRBJ1-5, with D perhaps matching TRBD1 (5 bases). V lost 8 bases and J 11 bases, leaving 25 bases between the germline ends. CDR1 and CDR2 (germline): SNHLY, FYNNEI. The CDR3 runs 15 residues. The CDR3 region has the DNA TGTGCCAGCCATGGGCGGGGGGATTCCCCTGGGGCCCAGCATTTT. It codes for CASHGRGDSPGAQHF.

A single count supports this clone. V is TRBV7-9 and J is TRBJ1-1, with D maybe TRBD1 (5 bases). Per germline, CDR1 SEHNR and CDR2 FQNEAQ (reference sequence). CDR3 size: 14 residues. Trimming removed 5 bases at V and 11 bases at J, with 21 bases between. The CDR3 protein is CASSPHQAYRGAFF. The CDR3, as DNA: TGTGCCAGCAGCCCCCACCAGGCCTACCGGGGGGCTTTCTTT.

This clone has just one count. The V gene is TRBV5-6, the J gene TRBJ2-1; weak D call: TRBD2 (5 bases). The CDR3 loop spans 15 amino acids. Germline V gene sequence: CDR1 SGHDT, CDR2 YYEEEE. Between the trimmed V and J ends, which lost 0 bases and 8 bases, there was a span of 15 bases. The CDR3 DNA follows: TGTGCCAGCAGCTTGGGAGGGTATGGAAGCTATGAGCAGTTCTTC. Translating it yields CASSLGGYGSYEQFF. Looking up the rest from reference TRBV5-6 and TRBJ2-1 gives the full variable domain: DAGVTQSPTHLIKTRGQQVTLRCSPKSGHDTVSWYQQALGQGPQFIFQYYEEEERQRGNFPDRFSGHQFPNYSSELNVNALLLGDSALYLCASSLGGYGSYEQFFGPGTRLTVL.

The genes are TRBV6-5 and TRBJ1-1, with 7 positions matching TRBD1. The V and J ends lost 7 bases and 0 bases, in that order; junction bases with no gene match: 2. The germline V gene encodes CDR1 MNHEY and CDR2 SVGAGI. The CDR3 is made up of 13 amino acids. The CDR3 loop is CASTGQMNTEAFF. CDR3 nucleotide sequence: TGTGCCAGCACGGGACAGATGAACACTGAAGCTTTCTTT.

V gene TRBV9 combines with J gene TRBJ2-7; 8 bases line up with TRBD1. Germline CDR1 reads SGDLS; CDR2 reads YYNGEE. V lost 1 base and J lost 6; bases outside the gene matches: 6. The CDR3 is made up of 14 amino acids. CDR3 residues: CASSVIAQGAEQYF. The CDR3 nucleotides are TGTGCCAGCAGCGTAATCGCTCAGGGGGCCGAGCAGTACTTC.